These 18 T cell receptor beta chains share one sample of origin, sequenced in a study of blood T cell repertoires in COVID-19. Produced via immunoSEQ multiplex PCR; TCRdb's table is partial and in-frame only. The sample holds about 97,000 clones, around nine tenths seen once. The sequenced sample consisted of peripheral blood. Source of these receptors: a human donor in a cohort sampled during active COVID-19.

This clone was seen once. Written as DNA, the CDR3 is TGTGCCACCAGCAGGGGAGTGGATTACGAGCAGTACTTC. This gives the protein CATSRGVDYEQYF. V and J are TRBV15 and TRBJ2-7, with D tentatively TRBD2 (5 bases). Germline V gene lookup returns CDR1 LNHNV and CDR2 YYDKDF (reference sequence). V dropped 3 bases and J dropped 4 bases, with 10 bases sitting between them. CDR3 length: 13 residues.

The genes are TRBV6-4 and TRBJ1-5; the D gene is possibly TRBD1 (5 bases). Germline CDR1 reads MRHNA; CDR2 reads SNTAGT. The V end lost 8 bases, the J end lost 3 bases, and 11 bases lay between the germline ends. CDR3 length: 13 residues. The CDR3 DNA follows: TGTGCCAGCGCACAGGAGTACAATCAGCCCCAGCATTTT. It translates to CASAQEYNQPQHF.

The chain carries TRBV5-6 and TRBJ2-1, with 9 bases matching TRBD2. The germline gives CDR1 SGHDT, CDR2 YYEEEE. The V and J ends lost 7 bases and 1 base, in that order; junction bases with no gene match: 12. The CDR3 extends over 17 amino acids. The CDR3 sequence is CASAGVAGELSYNEQFF. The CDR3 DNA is TGTGCCAGCGCCGGGGTAGCGGGAGAGCTATCCTACAATGAGCAGTTCTTC. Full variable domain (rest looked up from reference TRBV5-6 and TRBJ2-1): DAGVTQSPTHLIKTRGQQVTLRCSPKSGHDTVSWYQQALGQGPQFIFQYYEEEERQRGNFPDRFSGHQFPNYSSELNVNALLLGDSALYLCASAGVAGELSYNEQFFGPGTRLTVL.

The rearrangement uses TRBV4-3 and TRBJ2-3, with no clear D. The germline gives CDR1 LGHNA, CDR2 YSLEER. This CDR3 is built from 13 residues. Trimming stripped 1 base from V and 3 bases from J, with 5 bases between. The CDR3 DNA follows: TGCGCCAGCAGCCAAGGAGCAACAGATACGCAGTATTTT. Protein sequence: CASSQGATDTQYF.

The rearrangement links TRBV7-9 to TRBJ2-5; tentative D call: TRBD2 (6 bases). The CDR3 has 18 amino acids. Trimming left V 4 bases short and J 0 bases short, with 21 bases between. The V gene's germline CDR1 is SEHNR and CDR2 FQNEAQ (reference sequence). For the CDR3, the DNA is TGTGCCAGCAGCTATAGGGCCGCTGGCGGGGCGTACCAAGAGACCCAGTACTTC. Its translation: CASSYRAAGGAYQETQYF.

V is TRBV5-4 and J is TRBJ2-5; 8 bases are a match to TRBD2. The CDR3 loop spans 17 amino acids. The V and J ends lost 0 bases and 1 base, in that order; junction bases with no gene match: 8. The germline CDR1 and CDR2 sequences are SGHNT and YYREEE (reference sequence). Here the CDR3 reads CASSLGRGGWSQETQYF. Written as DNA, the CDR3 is TGTGCCAGCAGCTTGGGACGCGGGGGGTGGTCCCAAGAGACCCAGTACTTC.

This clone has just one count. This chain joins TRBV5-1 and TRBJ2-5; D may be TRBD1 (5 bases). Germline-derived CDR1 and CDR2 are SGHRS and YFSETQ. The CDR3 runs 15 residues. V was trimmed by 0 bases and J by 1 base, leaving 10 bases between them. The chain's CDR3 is CASSLEVGLQETQYF. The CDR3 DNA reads TGCGCCAGCAGCTTGGAGGTGGGGCTCCAAGAGACCCAGTACTTC. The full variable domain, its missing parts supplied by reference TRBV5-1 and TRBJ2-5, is KAGVTQTPRYLIKTRGQQVTLSCSPISGHRSVSWYQQTPGQGLQFLFEYFSETQRNKGNFPGRFSGRQFSNSRSEMNVSTLELGDSALYLCASSLEVGLQETQYFGPGTRLLVL.

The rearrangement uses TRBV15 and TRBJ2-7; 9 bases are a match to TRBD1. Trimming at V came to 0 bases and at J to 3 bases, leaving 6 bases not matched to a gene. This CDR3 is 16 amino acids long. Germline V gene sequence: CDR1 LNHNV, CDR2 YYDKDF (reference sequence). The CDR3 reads CATSRETGTGSYEQYF. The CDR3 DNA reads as TGTGCCACCAGCAGAGAAACCGGGACAGGGAGCTACGAGCAGTACTTC.

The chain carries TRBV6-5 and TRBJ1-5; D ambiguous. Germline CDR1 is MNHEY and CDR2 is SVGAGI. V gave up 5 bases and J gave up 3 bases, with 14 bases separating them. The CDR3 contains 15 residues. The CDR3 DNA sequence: TGTGCCAGCAGTCCCCAGCCGGGGTACAATCAGCCCCAGCATTTT. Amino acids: CASSPQPGYNQPQHF.

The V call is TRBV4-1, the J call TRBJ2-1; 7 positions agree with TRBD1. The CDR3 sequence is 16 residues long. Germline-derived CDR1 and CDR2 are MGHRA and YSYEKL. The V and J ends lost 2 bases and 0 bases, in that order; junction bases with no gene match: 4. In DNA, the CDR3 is TGCGCCAGCAGCCAAACAGGGGCGACCTCCTACAATGAGCAGTTCTTC. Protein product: CASSQTGATSYNEQFF.

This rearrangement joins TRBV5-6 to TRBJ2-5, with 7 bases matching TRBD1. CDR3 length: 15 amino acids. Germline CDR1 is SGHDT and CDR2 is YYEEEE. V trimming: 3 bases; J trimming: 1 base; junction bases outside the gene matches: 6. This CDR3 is CASSWWDSVQETQYF. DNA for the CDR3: TGTGCCAGCAGCTGGTGGGACAGCGTCCAAGAGACCCAGTACTTC.

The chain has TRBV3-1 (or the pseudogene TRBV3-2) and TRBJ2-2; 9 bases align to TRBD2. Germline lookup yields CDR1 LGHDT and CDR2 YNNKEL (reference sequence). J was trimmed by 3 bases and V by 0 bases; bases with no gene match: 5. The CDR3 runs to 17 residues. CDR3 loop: CASSQEIAGVYTGELFF. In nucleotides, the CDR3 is TGTGCCAGCAGCCAAGAAATAGCGGGGGTGTACACCGGGGAGCTGTTTTTT.

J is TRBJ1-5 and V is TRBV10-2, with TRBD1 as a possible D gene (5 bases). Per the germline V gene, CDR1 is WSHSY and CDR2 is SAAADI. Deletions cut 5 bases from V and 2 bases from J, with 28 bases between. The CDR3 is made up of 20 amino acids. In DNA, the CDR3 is TGCGCCAGCAGTCCTAGCTTCGGACGGGGGTTTTTAGTAGGCAATCAGCCCCAGCATTTT. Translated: CASSPSFGRGFLVGNQPQHF.

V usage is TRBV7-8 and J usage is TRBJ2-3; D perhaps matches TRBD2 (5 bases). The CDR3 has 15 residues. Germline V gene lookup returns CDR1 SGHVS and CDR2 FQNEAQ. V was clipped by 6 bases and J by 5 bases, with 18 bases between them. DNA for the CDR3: TGTGCCAGCAGTCCACACGGGGTTACACAAGATACGCAGTATTTT. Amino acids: CASSPHGVTQDTQYF.

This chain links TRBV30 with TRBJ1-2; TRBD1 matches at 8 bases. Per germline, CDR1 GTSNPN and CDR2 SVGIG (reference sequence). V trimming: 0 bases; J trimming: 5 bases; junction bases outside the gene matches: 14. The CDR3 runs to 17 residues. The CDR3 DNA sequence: TGTGCCTGGAGTGTCCTTCCGGACAGGGCGTTAAATTATGGCTACACCTTC. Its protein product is CAWSVLPDRALNYGYTF.

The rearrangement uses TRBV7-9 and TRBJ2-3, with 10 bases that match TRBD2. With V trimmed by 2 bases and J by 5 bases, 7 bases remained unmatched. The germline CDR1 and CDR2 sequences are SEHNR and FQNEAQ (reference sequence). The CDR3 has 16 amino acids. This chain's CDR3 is CASSLILAGALDTQYF. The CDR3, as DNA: TGTGCCAGCAGCTTAATCCTAGCGGGAGCTTTAGATACGCAGTATTTT.

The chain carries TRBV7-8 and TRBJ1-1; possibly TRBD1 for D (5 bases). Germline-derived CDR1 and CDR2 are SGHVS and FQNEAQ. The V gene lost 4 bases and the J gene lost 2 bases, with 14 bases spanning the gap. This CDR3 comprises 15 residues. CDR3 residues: CASSSLWTTNTEAFF. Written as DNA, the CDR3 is TGTGCCAGCAGCTCCCTCTGGACAACAAACACTGAAGCTTTCTTT.

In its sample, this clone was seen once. For the CDR3, the DNA is TGTGCCTGGAGTGTAACAGGGGTAAGGCAGCCCCAGCATTTT. Encoded protein: CAWSVTGVRQPQHF. The chain employs TRBV30 and TRBJ1-5; 7 positions match TRBD1. The CDR3 contains 14 residues. V shed 0 bases, J shed 7 bases, and the junction held 6 bases outside the gene matches. Germline V gives CDR1 GTSNPN, CDR2 SVGIG (reference sequence).